The source of this T cell receptor beta chain is a study of cytomegalovirus exposure and HLA in healthy donors. The wider study: Findings of an earlier analysis included roughly 110 million unique TCR beta sequences from 200 million or so T cells.

Nominally healthy donors provided the samples, though records likely missed some immune exposures. Germline CDR1 and CDR2: SEHNR and FQNEAQ (reference sequence). The ends lost 5 bases at V and 2 bases at J; junction bases unmatched: 6. The CDR3 is 17 amino acids. The PCR made use of 60 Vbeta and 13 Jbeta primers. The method was immunoSEQ multiplex PCR; TCRdb's version includes in-frame clones alone and lacks a portion of them. The sample lists 200,000 to 250,000 clones; over 80% were seen once. The sequenced sample consisted of PBMCs. The V and J genes are TRBV7-9 and TRBJ2-6; 10 bases align to TRBD1. The TCR comes from a boy between 2 and 10 years old in good health and CMV-seronegative. CDR3 in amino acids: CASSRGQGIAGANVLTF. CDR3 bases: TGTGCCAGCAGCAGGGGACAGGGGATTGCTGGGGCCAACGTCCTGACTTTC.